Given below is one TCR beta chain in context. No antigen is known for it. It has no much larger one-base neighbor in the sample; base qualities were not kept. These data are taken from a study of blood T cell repertoires in COVID-19 (TCRdb year 2020). Regarding the research as a whole: Samples from collaborators originated in the United States, Italy and Spain and spanned both the acute and convalescent phases of COVID-19. The material from the prospective study consisted of cDNA or gDNA derived from T cells, B-cell-depleted T cells, or PBMCs. The dataset comprised deeply sampled blood TCRbeta repertoires from subjects exposed to, actively infected with, or recovered from COVID-19. The repertoires were released in a freely available public database meant as a resource for research on the immune response to SARS-CoV-2. Samples came from the ongoing ImmuneRACE study (first 160 participants) plus 1,254 subjects from 6 global collaborators. A de-identified subject ID, COVID-19 status, age in years and sex were almost always included in the sample metadata. HLA class I and class II types, where available, came from metadata supplied by the sample provider rather than from assay-based typing.

In Seattle, one collaborating source enrolled patients while the infection was active and tracked those patients longitudinally over the course of disease. The collaborating institutions used their own protocols to collect whole blood in K2EDTA tubes. For TCRbeta analysis, collaborator samples were shipped as frozen whole blood, as isolated PBMCs, or as DNA extracted from either sample type. The junction shows trimming of 3 bases on V and 4 bases on J, and the gene matches do not reach 3 bases of it. CDR1 and CDR2 are read off the germline V gene as SQVTM and ANQGSEA. Counted from cysteine to phenylalanine, this CDR3 has 14 amino acids. Here the CDR3 DNA is all that survives: 42 bases in frame from base 1. Overall study results and their limits: The amount of clinical and demographic metadata varied by source and participant and was provided uncurated.

TCRbeta CDR3 regions were amplified from genomic DNA by means of the immunoSEQ Assay, a bias-controlled multiplex PCR. Per the original workflow: The number of nucleated cells in each sample was estimated from the amplification of reference gene primers within the assay. To quantify the absolute abundance of each unique TCRbeta CDR3 rearrangement, sequence reads were collapsed and filtered. For each sample, productive Simpson clonality was calculated as the square root of Simpson's diversity index over productive rearrangements. In its TCRdb copy, this immuneACCESS table keeps in-frame sequences only and misses some clones. Where compared with another copy, unresolved V genes explain less than half of these, and the others have no known cause. V and J calls and clone size are given by that table; D and trimming were obtained from the DNA. The sample includes 410,000 or so clones, with about 88% observed a single time. The ten largest clones add up to under 2% of the sample.

This TCR was sampled from a woman in her thirties or forties with COVID-19, enrolled during active disease. Sequenced sample: peripheral blood. The chain is assembled from TRBV29-1 and TRBJ1-2, with 12 bases in between that match TRBD1. The DNA sequence is as follows: TGCAGCGTTGACGGGGACAGGGGGCCCTATGGCTACACCTTC. It is translated as CSVDGDRGPYGYTF.